What follows are 15 T cell receptor beta chains derived from one specimen sequenced in a study of T cell responses to AZD1222 COVID-19 vaccine. The protocol was immunoSEQ multiplex PCR, while the TCRdb copy is restricted to in-frame clones and leaves out a portion. Of 90,000 to 150,000 clones listed, 88% are singletons. The specimen was peripheral blood, collected 28 days after the second AZD1222 dose. Every receptor here comes from an adult who received the AZD1222 COVID-19 vaccine.

V usage is TRBV7-9 and J usage is TRBJ1-2, with D unclear. Looked up from germline, CDR1 is SEHNR and CDR2 is FQNEAQ (reference sequence). CDR3 length: 14 amino acids. The V end lost 1 base, the J end lost 8 bases, and 14 bases lay between the germline ends. As DNA, the CDR3 is TGTGCCAGCAGCTTAGAGGCAGGCGCGGGAGGCTACACCTTC. Protein: CASSLEAGAGGYTF.

CDR3 DNA: TGTGCCAGTAGTATACCCGTCCTCCTCTCTGGAAACACCATATATTTT. Translated, it gives CASSIPVLLSGNTIYF. This chain links TRBV19 with TRBJ1-3; D unclear. This CDR3 comprises 16 residues. Trimming took off 2 bases at V and 0 bases at J, with 11 bases between the two ends. Germline V gene lookup returns CDR1 LNHDA and CDR2 SQIVND (reference sequence).

The chain is built from TRBV5-6 and TRBJ1-4; a possible D gene is TRBD1 (5 bases). V was cut by 4 bases and J by 3 bases, with 16 bases left in between. Germline CDR1 SGHDT, CDR2 YYEEEE. This CDR3 spans 16 amino acids. The CDR3 here is CASSATGGRANEKLFF. Here the CDR3 DNA reads TGTGCCAGCAGCGCCACGGGGGGTAGAGCTAATGAAAAACTGTTTTTT.

Remarks on this clone: Compared with germline, one end of the junction differs, possibly owing to a read error. V and J are TRBV30 and TRBJ2-3; D tentatively fits TRBD1 or TRBD2 (5 bases each). The CDR3 consists of 11 residues. Germline V gives CDR1 GTSNPN, CDR2 SVGIG (reference sequence). The CDR3 DNA reads as TGTGCCTGGAGTGTCTGGGGGACGCGGGATTTT. Translated, it gives CAWSVWGTRDF.

The chain couples TRBV7-2 to TRBJ2-5; 12 bases line up with TRBD2. V was pared by 7 bases and J by 1 base, with 4 bases of the junction left unmatched. CDR3 length: 15 amino acids. The germline V gene has CDR1 SGHTA and CDR2 FQGNSA. The CDR3 DNA is TGTGCCAGCACCGGACTAGCGGGAACCCAAGAGACCCAGTACTTC. Translated: CASTGLAGTQETQYF.

About this clone itself: Other DNA variants within this sample encode the same CDR3. The V gene is TRBV6-5, the J gene TRBJ1-2; D is perhaps TRBD1 (6 bases). Trimming shortened V by 5 bases and J by 2 bases, and 9 bases separated the two germline ends. The CDR3 is 13 amino acids. Germline lookup yields CDR1 MNHEY and CDR2 SVGAGI. CDR3 in amino acids: CASSPTGNYGYTF. For the CDR3, the DNA is TGTGCCAGCAGTCCAACAGGGAACTATGGCTACACCTTC.

The V and J genes are TRBV13 and TRBJ2-7, with TRBD1 matching over 10 bases. The CDR3 is 15 amino acids. CDR1 and CDR2 from the germline V gene are PRHDT and FYEKMQ (reference sequence). V gave up 4 bases and J gave up 7 bases; unmatched junction bases: 10. The CDR3 DNA follows: TGTGCCAGCAGCTCGCTCGACAGGGGGCCGGGAGAGCAGTACTTC. Protein sequence: CASSSLDRGPGEQYF.

This chain joins TRBV11-2 and TRBJ1-6, with a possible D match to TRBD1 (6 bases). Trimming left V 8 bases short and J 8 bases short, with 28 bases between. This CDR3 is built from 18 residues. Germline V lookup: CDR1 SGHAT, CDR2 FQNNGV. CDR3 coding DNA: TGTGCCAGCGCGGCTGGGAGGGGGGGACCGAGGGTCTATTCACCCCTCCACTTT. It translates to CASAAGRGGPRVYSPLHF.

V and J are TRBV5-1 and TRBJ1-1; D is unresolved. This CDR3 spans 13 amino acids. Germline values: CDR1 SGHRS, CDR2 YFSETQ. Trimming pared 4 bases from V and 2 bases from J, leaving 9 bases between. Written as DNA, the CDR3 is TGCGCCAGCAGCCGCGGGGTTAACACTGAAGCTTTCTTT. This codes for CASSRGVNTEAFF.

About this clone: It is unclear where the CDR3 begins or ends on the DNA, so no DNA is shown, and the CDR3 is as TCRdb lists it. This chain joins TRBV10-1 and TRBJ2-3; the D call in the table, TRBD2, was not verified against the DNA. Germline V gene data show CDR1 as WNHNN and CDR2 as SYGVQD (reference sequence). 16 amino acids form the CDR3, both terminal residues included. The CDR3: CARLRGYRCHTDTQYF.

J is TRBJ2-6 and V is TRBV19, with a weak D call TRBD2 (6 bases). V lost 6 bases to trimming and J lost 5 bases, with 14 bases between them. The CDR3 loop spans 15 amino acids. The germline V gene encodes CDR1 LNHDA and CDR2 SQIVND (reference sequence). CDR3 DNA sequence: TGTGCCAGTAGCCCTGACGGAGGGAGGGCCAACGTCCTGACTTTC. It yields the protein CASSPDGGRANVLTF.

The V gene is TRBV19, the J gene TRBJ1-1, with no clear D. V was cut by 6 bases and J by 6 bases, with 11 bases left in between. Germline V gene data show CDR1 as LNHDA and CDR2 as SQIVND (reference sequence). This CDR3 is built from 12 residues. This CDR3 reads CASSPDYAEAFF. In nucleotides, the CDR3 is TGTGCCAGTAGCCCCGATTACGCTGAAGCTTTCTTT.

The sample holds a few counts of this clone. The DNA for the CDR3 is TGTGCCAGCAGCTTGCGGGACTCCCTCCGGGAGCAGTACTTC. Translating gives CASSLRDSLREQYF. This chain joins TRBV11-2 and TRBJ2-7, with D perhaps TRBD2 (6 bases). Germline values: CDR1 SGHAT, CDR2 FQNNGV. This CDR3 spans 14 amino acids. Between the trimmed V and J ends, which lost 3 bases and 7 bases, there was a span of 16 bases.

The chain carries TRBV18 and TRBJ1-1; a possible D gene is TRBD1 (6 bases). The CDR3 sequence is 15 residues long. Germline V gene data show CDR1 as KGHSH and CDR2 as LQKENI. Trimming cost V 3 bases and J 1 base, with 12 bases left between them. The CDR3 coding sequence is TGTGCCAGCTCACCGCAGGGGCTTTCGAACACTGAAGCTTTCTTT. Its protein product is CASSPQGLSNTEAFF. The full variable domain, completed using reference TRBV18 and TRBJ1-1, is NAGVMQNPRHLVRRRGQEARLRCSPMKGHSHVYWYRQLPEEGLKFMVYLQKENIIDESGMPKERFSAEFPKEGPSILRIQQVVRGDSAAYFCASSPQGLSNTEAFFGQGTRLTVV.

V is TRBV6-2 or TRBV6-3 and J is TRBJ1-2; 7 nucleotides match TRBD1. This CDR3 comprises 15 residues. V was pared by 5 bases and J by 0 bases, with 6 bases of the junction left unmatched. Germline V gene lookup returns CDR1 MNHEY and CDR2 SVGEGT. For the CDR3, the DNA is TGTGCCAGCAGTCCGACAGGGAACGCTAACTATGGCTACACCTTC. Protein sequence: CASSPTGNANYGYTF.